The next 19 T cell receptor beta chains were all read from a single sample in a study of T cell responses to AZD1222 COVID-19 vaccine. Only in-frame clones appear in the TCRdb table, and some are missing; sequencing was by immunoSEQ multiplex PCR. The table lists roughly 110,000 clones, approximately 90% of them singletons. The input for sequencing was peripheral blood, taken on day 0 of AZD1222 vaccination. These receptors were taken from an adult in good health.

Only a few counts were recorded for this clone. The genes are TRBV12-3 or TRBV12-4 and TRBJ1-4, with D possibly TRBD1 on 6 matching bases. V was shortened by 8 bases and J by 4 bases, with 11 bases between the two germline ends. The CDR3 loop spans 13 amino acids. The CDR3 loop is CASCGQLNEKLFF. CDR3 DNA sequence: TGTGCCAGCTGCGGACAGCTTAATGAAAAACTGTTTTTT.

The chain combines TRBV18 with TRBJ1-1; the D is unclear. This CDR3 region has 15 residues. The germline V gene has CDR1 KGHSH and CDR2 LQKENI. Between the trimmed V and J ends, which lost 3 bases and 6 bases, there was a span of 17 bases. The CDR3 DNA sequence: TGTGCCAGCTCACCCCAAAAAAACGAGAGGGCTGAAGCTTTCTTT. It codes for CASSPQKNERAEAFF.

The chain carries TRBV24-1 and TRBJ2-1; possibly TRBD2 for D (6 bases). V gave up 7 bases and J gave up 6 bases, with 12 bases separating them. The CDR3 sequence is 13 residues long. Per germline, CDR1 KGHDR and CDR2 SFDVKD. Written as DNA, the CDR3 is TGTGCCACCAGCCCCGGGACTTTCAATGAGCAGTTCTTC. Protein product: CATSPGTFNEQFF.

This clone was recorded only once. The chain recombines TRBV7-9 with TRBJ1-2; no definite D call. Deletions cut 6 bases from V and 8 bases from J, with 13 bases between. CDR3 size: 12 residues. In germline, CDR1 is SEHNR, CDR2 FQNEAQ (reference sequence). DNA of the CDR3: TGTGCCAGCAGATTGAATGGGGTCGGCTACACCTTC. Amino acids: CASRLNGVGYTF.

This chain uses TRBV30 with TRBJ1-1, with TRBD1 matching 7 bases. V dropped 3 bases and J dropped 5; count of bases not matched to a gene: 9. Germline V gene data show CDR1 as GTSNPN and CDR2 as SVGIG (reference sequence). The CDR3 totals 14 residues. CDR3 sequence (DNA): TGTGCCTGGAGCAGGGGGGTCGGGAGGACTGAAGCTTTCTTT. Residues: CAWSRGVGRTEAFF.

The V call is TRBV6-1, the J call TRBJ1-4; D gene ambiguous. CDR1 MNHNS and CDR2 SASEGT come from the germline V gene. The CDR3 is made up of 15 amino acids. Trimming stripped 2 bases from V and 0 bases from J, with 7 bases between. CDR3: CASSEFGPTNEKLFF. CDR3 bases: TGTGCCAGCAGTGAATTCGGGCCAACTAATGAAAAACTGTTTTTT.

The CDR3 sequence is CASSFLDGFQPQHF. CDR3 nucleotide sequence: TGTGCCAGCAGCTTCCTCGACGGGTTTCAGCCCCAGCATTTT. The chain uses TRBV5-5 and TRBJ1-5; D is ambiguous. The CDR3 runs to 14 residues. Germline-derived CDR1 and CDR2 are SGHKS and YYEKEE (reference sequence). V was shortened by 2 bases and J by 6 bases, with 12 bases between the two germline ends.

The chain links TRBV4-3 to TRBJ2-7; D is possibly TRBD1 or TRBD2 (7 bases each). The CDR3 sequence is 15 residues long. The V gene's germline CDR1 is LGHNA and CDR2 YSLEER. V lost 3 bases and J 7 bases, leaving 19 bases between the germline ends. The CDR3 loop is CASSHARGGLGEQYF. The CDR3 DNA sequence: TGCGCCAGCAGCCATGCCAGGGGGGGCCTGGGAGAGCAGTACTTC.

The chain joins TRBV15 to TRBJ2-6, with D perhaps TRBD1 (6 bases). The V and J ends lost 3 bases and 8 bases respectively, with 11 bases between them. Germline CDR1 is LNHNV and CDR2 is YYDKDF (reference sequence). The CDR3 contains 14 residues. CDR3 bases: TGTGCCACCAGCAGGGACAGCCTAACCAACGTCCTGACTTTC. The encoded protein is CATSRDSLTNVLTF.

The V gene is TRBV27, the J gene TRBJ1-1, with TRBD1 matching over 9 bases. The CDR3 loop spans 14 amino acids. The trim removed 4 bases at V and 4 bases at J, leaving 4 bases unmatched. Germline assignment: CDR1 MNHEY and CDR2 SMNVEV (reference sequence). The DNA of the CDR3 is TGTGCCAGCAGTTCCGGACAGGGGACCACTGAAGCTTTCTTT. This translates into CASSSGQGTTEAFF.

The chain is built from TRBV27 and TRBJ2-1; 9 bases agree with TRBD2. The CDR3 extends over 15 amino acids. V dropped 3 bases and J dropped 8; count of bases not matched to a gene: 8. Germline assignment: CDR1 MNHEY and CDR2 SMNVEV (reference sequence). CDR3 residues: CASSFVAGVMDEQFF. DNA for the CDR3: TGTGCCAGCAGTTTCGTAGCGGGAGTGATGGATGAGCAGTTCTTC.

This sequence joins TRBV6-5 and TRBJ2-1, with a weak D call TRBD2 (5 bases). The V gene lost 0 bases and the J gene lost 7 bases, with 13 bases spanning the gap. Germline V gene data show CDR1 as MNHEY and CDR2 as SVGAGI. This CDR3 spans 15 amino acids. DNA for the CDR3: TGTGCCAGCAGTTACTCGAGGTTGCCGGGGAATGAGCAGTTCTTC. Its translation is CASSYSRLPGNEQFF.

The chain has TRBV2 and TRBJ1-5, with 7 bases aligning to TRBD1. CDR3 size: 14 residues. Unmatched junction bases numbered 8, after V lost 8 bases and J lost 4 bases. The V gene's germline CDR1 is SNHLY and CDR2 FYNNEI. CDR3 sequence (DNA): TGTGCCAGCGGTCCCGGGACAGCTAATCAGCCCCAGCATTTT. It translates to CASGPGTANQPQHF.

This clone was seen a few times. The chain has TRBV27 and TRBJ2-7; a weak D match, TRBD1 (5 bases). Trimming pared 6 bases from V and 4 bases from J, leaving 10 bases between. CDR1 and CDR2 (germline): MNHEY, SMNVEV (reference sequence). This CDR3 has 12 amino acids. CDR3 sequence: CASRSGNYEQYF. The CDR3 nucleotides read TGTGCCAGCAGGTCAGGGAATTACGAGCAGTACTTC.

The V and J genes are TRBV18 and TRBJ1-2; TRBD1 aligns across 9 bases. Trimming at V came to 3 bases and at J to 5 bases, leaving 1 base not matched to a gene. The germline V gene encodes CDR1 KGHSH and CDR2 LQKENI. The CDR3 runs to 13 residues. The CDR3 DNA reads TGTGCCAGCTCACCGGGACAGGGTTATGGCTACACCTTC. This translates into CASSPGQGYGYTF.

This clone was seen a few times. V is TRBV28 and J is TRBJ1-4; 7 nucleotides agree with TRBD1. V gave up 2 bases and J gave up 5 bases; unmatched junction bases: 2. This CDR3 region has 14 residues. CDR1 and CDR2 (germline): MDHEN, SYDVKM. The DNA for the CDR3 is TGTGCCAGCAGTTTACCACAGGGGAATGAAAAACTGTTTTTT. This codes for CASSLPQGNEKLFF.

This chain uses TRBV9 with TRBJ1-6; D not resolved. The V and J ends lost 0 bases and 7 bases respectively, with 11 bases between them. The germline V gene has CDR1 SGDLS and CDR2 YYNGEE. The CDR3 loop spans 15 amino acids. The CDR3 nucleotides read TGTGCCAGCAGCGTAGACGGCGGAAAAAATTCACCCCTCCACTTT. This gives the protein CASSVDGGKNSPLHF. The whole variable domain, remainder taken from reference TRBV9 and TRBJ1-6, is DSGVTQTPKHLITATGQRVTLRCSPRSGDLSVYWYQQSLDQGLQFLIQYYNGEERAKGNILERFSAQQFPDLHSELNLSSLELGDSALYFCASSVDGGKNSPLHFGNGTRLTVT.

This chain uses TRBV30 with TRBJ1-2; 7 bases map to TRBD1. From germline, CDR1 is GTSNPN and CDR2 SVGIG (reference sequence). The CDR3 has 14 residues. The V and J ends lost 3 bases and 5 bases, in that order; junction bases with no gene match: 9. The CDR3 loop reads CAWRPRTGLYGYTF. In DNA form, the CDR3 reads TGTGCCTGGAGACCTAGGACAGGTTTATATGGCTACACCTTC.

This sequence joins TRBV18 and TRBJ2-7; D is undetermined. Germline CDR1 and CDR2: KGHSH and LQKENI. This CDR3 is 10 amino acids long. The ends were cut back, 6 bases at V and 7 bases at J, with 7 bases in the middle. The CDR3 DNA follows: TGTGCCAGCTCCCTGATGGAGCAGTACTTC. Its translation is CASSLMEQYF.